These 10 T cell receptor beta chains were sequenced from one sample in a study of T-cell memory formation after mild COVID-19. Via MiXCR, TCRdb re-called the 5' RACE reads, giving one row per CDR3 protein. Of around 90,000 distinct CDR3 sequences in the sample, approximately 13% were seen once. The sequenced sample was PBMCs or a T cell subset sorted from them (not recorded which). Receptors were obtained from an adult woman who had mild COVID-19 (a few samples of this study predate the infection). Cell type and time point are not known.

This clonotype was seen more than once but under ten times. The genes are TRBV13 and TRBJ2-7, with 8 bases matching TRBD1. V lost 5 bases and J lost 0; bases outside the gene matches: 9. The CDR3 totals 16 residues. The germline gives CDR1 PRHDT, CDR2 FYEKMQ (reference sequence). The CDR3 bases are TGTGCCAGCAGCCCTTACCGGGACAGGAGCTCCTACGAGCAGTACTTC. Encoded protein: CASSPYRDRSSYEQYF.

V gene TRBV4-1 combines with J gene TRBJ2-5; 10 bases are shared with TRBD1. Germline V gene lookup returns CDR1 MGHRA and CDR2 YSYEKL. The CDR3 totals 17 residues. V lost 4 bases to trimming and J lost 2 bases; unmatched junction nucleotides: 10. The CDR3 nucleotides are TGCGCCAGCAGCCGAATAGGGACAGGGGACGGACAAGAGACCCAGTACTTC. Residues: CASSRIGTGDGQETQYF.

This clonotype showed up many times. V gene TRBV27 combines with J gene TRBJ2-2; perhaps TRBD2 as D (7 bases). Trimming removed 2 bases from V and 4 bases from J, with 8 bases in between. The CDR3 is 14 amino acids. Germline assignment: CDR1 MNHEY and CDR2 SMNVEV (reference sequence). The chain's CDR3 is CASSLRGGTGELFF. CDR3 nucleotide sequence: TGTGCCAGCAGTTTAAGGGGGGGCACCGGGGAGCTGTTTTTT.

The chain uses TRBV5-1 and TRBJ2-6; D is possibly TRBD2 (6 bases). The V end was cut by 4 bases, the J end by 7 bases, with 18 bases between. The CDR3 totals 16 residues. Germline CDR1 SGHRS, CDR2 YFSETQ. The CDR3 sequence: CASSPEGRSGANVLTF. DNA for the CDR3: TGCGCCAGCAGCCCTGAAGGGAGGAGTGGAGCCAACGTCCTGACTTTC. Full variable domain (missing parts from reference TRBV5-1 and TRBJ2-6): KAGVTQTPRYLIKTRGQQVTLSCSPISGHRSVSWYQQTPGQGLQFLFEYFSETQRNKGNFPGRFSGRQFSNSRSEMNVSTLELGDSALYLCASSPEGRSGANVLTFGAGSRLTVL.

J is TRBJ2-1 and V is TRBV10-3, with 11 bases that match TRBD1. In germline, CDR1 is ENHRY, CDR2 SYGVKD. This CDR3 is built from 14 residues. Unmatched junction bases numbered 5, after V lost 4 bases and J lost 9 bases. As DNA, the CDR3 is TGTGCCATCAGTGGGGACAGGGGGTCGGGTGAGCAGTTCTTC. Encoded protein: CAISGDRGSGEQFF.

The chain recombines TRBV19 with TRBJ1-3, with 7 bases lining up with TRBD1. The CDR3 contains 15 residues. CDR1 LNHDA and CDR2 SQIVND come from the germline V gene (reference sequence). Trimming at V came to 8 bases and at J to 0 bases, leaving 7 bases not matched to a gene. CDR3: CASDPGGLSGNTIYF. The CDR3 coding sequence is TGTGCCAGTGACCCAGGGGGACTCTCTGGAAACACCATATATTTT.

This clonotype was observed a handful of times. This sequence joins TRBV7-9 and TRBJ2-7, with D unclear. The CDR3 extends over 10 amino acids. From germline, CDR1 is SEHNR and CDR2 FQNEAQ (reference sequence). V lost 8 bases to trimming and J lost 6 bases, with 8 bases between them. The CDR3 loop is CASGVGEQYF. In nucleotides, the CDR3 is TGTGCCAGCGGCGTGGGCGAGCAGTACTTC. The full variable domain, its missing parts supplied by reference TRBV7-9 and TRBJ2-7, is DTGVSQNPRHKITKRGQNVTFRCDPISEHNRLYWYRQTLGQGPEFLTYFQNEAQLEKSRLLSDRFSAERPKGSFSTLEIQRTEQGDSAMYLCASGVGEQYFGPGTRLTVT.

This clonotype was seen a few times. The genes are TRBV11-3 and TRBJ2-5; D unclear. Trimming left V 7 bases short and J 3 bases short, with 15 bases between. Germline V gene sequence: CDR1 SGHNT, CDR2 YENEEA. The CDR3 has 14 amino acids. CDR3 loop: CASTDRAFEETQYF. The CDR3 bases are TGTGCCAGCACCGATCGGGCATTCGAAGAGACCCAGTACTTC.

This clonotype was detected only a few times. The rearrangement links TRBV30 to TRBJ2-7; TRBD1 agrees at 7 bases. V shed 5 bases, J shed 3 bases, and the junction held 7 bases outside the gene matches. Germline-derived CDR1 and CDR2 are GTSNPN and SVGIG (reference sequence). The CDR3 runs to 13 residues. CDR3 amino acids: CAWEGQKFYEQYF. CDR3 in DNA: TGTGCCTGGGAGGGACAGAAGTTCTACGAGCAGTACTTC.

This clonotype occurred a few times. This chain links TRBV7-2 with TRBJ2-7; 9 nucleotides align to TRBD2. V trimming: 3 bases; J trimming: 0 bases; junction bases outside the gene matches: 6. The length of the CDR3 is 16 residues. Germline V gene sequence: CDR1 SGHTA, CDR2 FQGNSA. CDR3 in DNA: TGTGCCAGCAGCTTCTTAGCGGGGGTGACCTCCTACGAGCAGTACTTC. Encoded protein: CASSFLAGVTSYEQYF.